This passage covers 21 T cell receptor beta chains from one sample sequenced in a study of human T cells and chemical hapten exposure. Described time point: healthy volunteer bleed at 2 weeks. Sequencing started from total RNA isolated from unfractionated whole blood. TCRdb re-called the RACE reads through MiXCR, storing one row per CDR3 protein. This sample has around 130,000 distinct CDR3 sequences, with approximately 8.3% found just once. Sequencing was done on a sample of whole blood. All receptors derive from a male donor in good health. Some clones in this sample may be carry-over from other donors' samples.

This clonotype was observed a handful of times. V gene TRBV5-1 combines with J gene TRBJ2-5, with 8 nucleotides matching TRBD2. The CDR3 has 13 amino acids. CDR1 SGHRS and CDR2 YFSETQ come from the germline V gene. After removal of 9 bases from V and 3 bases from J, the junction contained 7 bases not matched to a gene. CDR3 residues: CATAGLDEETQYF. The CDR3 region has the DNA TGCGCCACTGCGGGACTAGATGAAGAGACCCAGTACTTC.

This clonotype was picked up many times. This chain connects TRBV5-1 to TRBJ2-1; D is ambiguous. From germline, CDR1 is SGHRS and CDR2 YFSETQ. CDR3 length equals 15 residues. Trimming left V 1 base short and J 4 bases short, with 12 bases between. In nucleotides, the CDR3 is TGCGCCAGCAGCTTGAGCATACAGTCTTACAATGAGCAGTTCTTC. Encoded protein: CASSLSIQSYNEQFF.

The rearrangement links TRBV6-2 or TRBV6-3 to TRBJ1-2, with 7 bases aligning to TRBD1. The ends lost 5 bases at V and 3 bases at J; junction bases unmatched: 15. The CDR3 is 17 amino acids. Germline lookup yields CDR1 MNHEY and CDR2 SVGEGT. CDR3 bases: TGTGCCAGCAGTCTCCCCCTACTCGGACAGGTTGACTATGGCTACACCTTC. Protein product: CASSLPLLGQVDYGYTF.

This clonotype was observed a handful of times. The chain carries TRBV2 and TRBJ2-7; 9 positions match TRBD1. CDR3 length: 14 residues. After removal of 3 bases from V and 6 bases from J, the junction contained 6 bases not matched to a gene. Germline CDR1 and CDR2: SNHLY and FYNNEI. CDR3 sequence reads: CASSDGTGTGEQYF. Written as DNA, the CDR3 is TGTGCCAGCAGTGACGGGACAGGGACTGGCGAGCAGTACTTC.

This clonotype was seen ten or more times. The chain recombines TRBV10-3 with TRBJ2-7; 11 bases agree with TRBD2. There are 18 residues in the CDR3. J was trimmed by 5 bases and V by 6 bases; bases with no gene match: 18. CDR1 is ENHRY and CDR2 is SYGVKD in the germline V gene. CDR3 sequence (DNA): TGTGCCATCAGCCCCGGGTTGGGACTAGCGGCAGAACCGCACGAGCAGTACTTC. It yields the protein CAISPGLGLAAEPHEQYF.

This clonotype appeared a few times. The CDR3 region has the DNA TGTGCCAGCAGTTTAACCGTACAGGGGAGAGACTTCTACGAGCAGTACTTC. Amino acid sequence: CASSLTVQGRDFYEQYF. The chain joins TRBV27 to TRBJ2-7; 7 bases match TRBD1. Germline V gene sequence: CDR1 MNHEY, CDR2 SMNVEV (reference sequence). The CDR3 extends over 17 amino acids. The J segment lost 3 bases and the V segment lost 2 bases, leaving 13 bases of the junction unmatched.

This clonotype occurred many times. J is TRBJ2-1 and V is TRBV6-5; 7 positions match TRBD1. J lost 0 bases, V lost 5 bases, and 4 bases had no gene match. Germline CDR1 and CDR2: MNHEY and SVGAGI. This CDR3 spans 15 amino acids. The DNA of the CDR3 is TGTGCCAGCAGTACACAGGGGAGCTCCTACAATGAGCAGTTCTTC. The encoded protein is CASSTQGSSYNEQFF.

The J gene is TRBJ2-1, the V gene TRBV4-3; TRBD1 aligns across 10 bases. Looked up from germline, CDR1 is LGHNA and CDR2 is YSLEER. The CDR3 spans 17 residues. V lost 5 bases to trimming and J lost 1 base; unmatched junction nucleotides: 8. The CDR3 here is CASSFSTGGESYNEQFF. DNA of the CDR3: TGCGCCAGCAGCTTTTCGACAGGGGGCGAGTCCTACAATGAGCAGTTCTTC.

At least ten counts were recorded for this clonotype. The chain has TRBV7-9 and TRBJ1-1; 9 bases fit TRBD1. This CDR3 comprises 13 residues. The V gene's germline CDR1 is SEHNR and CDR2 FQNEAQ (reference sequence). The ends lost 6 bases at V and 6 bases at J; junction bases unmatched: 5. The CDR3 DNA sequence: TGTGCCAGCAGGCCGGGACAGGGCTCTGAAGCTTTCTTT. The encoded protein is CASRPGQGSEAFF. The entire variable domain, with the rest obtained from reference TRBV7-9 and TRBJ1-1, is as follows: DTGVSQNPRHKITKRGQNVTFRCDPISEHNRLYWYRQTLGQGPEFLTYFQNEAQLEKSRLLSDRFSAERPKGSFSTLEIQRTEQGDSAMYLCASRPGQGSEAFFGQGTRLTVV.

The V gene is TRBV24-1, the J gene TRBJ2-2, with 14 nucleotides matching TRBD2. Unmatched junction bases numbered 6, after V lost 4 bases and J lost 3 bases. Per germline, CDR1 KGHDR and CDR2 SFDVKD. The CDR3 consists of 18 residues. The DNA for the CDR3 is TGTGCCACCAGTGAAGGGACTAGCGGGAGCGTAGACACCGGGGAGCTGTTTTTT. As protein: CATSEGTSGSVDTGELFF.

The chain joins TRBV28 to TRBJ1-4; 7 nucleotides match TRBD1. CDR3 length: 15 residues. The V segment lost 2 bases and the J segment 4 bases; nucleotides outside the gene matches: 4. Germline V gene data show CDR1 as MDHEN and CDR2 as SYDVKM. The CDR3 sequence: CASSLPGQINEKLFF. DNA for the CDR3: TGTGCCAGCAGTTTACCGGGACAGATTAATGAAAAACTGTTTTTT.

The chain combines TRBV12-5 with TRBJ1-1, with D possibly matching TRBD1 (5 bases). V lost 7 bases, J lost 3 bases, and 9 bases lay in between. The length of the CDR3 is 12 residues. The V gene's germline CDR1 is LGHNT and CDR2 FRNRAP. The CDR3 DNA sequence: TGTGCTAGTGCAGGGATTTACACTGAAGCTTTCTTT. This sequence encodes CASAGIYTEAFF.

There are many counts of this clonotype. This sequence joins TRBV4-1 and TRBJ1-5, with 8 bases fitting TRBD1. There are 17 residues in the CDR3. Losses at the gene ends were 5 bases for V and 0 bases for J; bases not matched to a gene: 9. The V gene's germline CDR1 is MGHRA and CDR2 YSYEKL. The CDR3 DNA is TGCGCCAGCAGCGTGGACAGGGATTCTAATAGCAATCAGCCCCAGCATTTT. Its translation is CASSVDRDSNSNQPQHF.

This clonotype was recorded a few times. J is TRBJ2-3 and V is TRBV11-2; 13 positions agree with TRBD2. After removal of 1 base from V and 0 bases from J, the junction contained 7 bases not matched to a gene. This CDR3 region has 19 residues. Germline V gene lookup returns CDR1 SGHAT and CDR2 FQNNGV. CDR3 protein: CASSLGAGLAGDSTDTQYF. The CDR3 nucleotides read TGTGCCAGCAGCTTAGGGGCCGGACTAGCGGGGGACAGCACAGATACGCAGTATTTT.

This clonotype came up a few times. This chain connects TRBV15 to TRBJ2-3; 15 bases map to TRBD2. Germline V lookup: CDR1 LNHNV, CDR2 YYDKDF (reference sequence). The trim removed 1 base at V and 0 bases at J, leaving 5 bases unmatched. This CDR3 has 19 amino acids. CDR3 residues: CATSRGRTSGGVSTDTQYF. In DNA, the CDR3 is TGTGCCACCAGCAGAGGAAGGACTAGCGGGGGGGTAAGCACAGATACGCAGTATTTT.

This clonotype has ten or more counts. This chain joins TRBV7-9 and TRBJ1-4; possible D gene TRBD1, 6 bases. This CDR3 comprises 16 residues. V lost 4 bases and J lost 4, with 16 bases in between. The germline V gene has CDR1 SEHNR and CDR2 FQNEAQ (reference sequence). CDR3 nucleotides: TGTGCCAGCAGCTCTCCGCGGGGGGCCGTTAATGAAAAACTGTTTTTT. It specifies CASSSPRGAVNEKLFF.

The sample holds many counts of this clonotype. The rearrangement uses TRBV29-1 and TRBJ2-6; the D is unclear. Trimming removed 4 bases from V and 0 bases from J, with 10 bases in between. Germline V CDR1 and CDR2: SQVTM, ANQGSEA. This CDR3 has 15 residues. CDR3 bases: TGCAGCGTTGGCAAGGGTTCCTCTGGGGCCAACGTCCTGACTTTC. Translating gives CSVGKGSSGANVLTF.

This clonotype was observed once. This may be a read error: a much more frequent sequence differs by one nucleotide. The chain is built from TRBV4-2 and TRBJ2-3; a possible D gene is TRBD2 (5 bases). V was trimmed by 8 bases and J by 2 bases, leaving 26 bases between them. The CDR3 runs to 18 residues. Germline CDR1 and CDR2: LGHNA and YNFKEQ. CDR3 region: CASCLRFTNRGNTDTQYF. In DNA, the CDR3 is TGTGCCAGCTGCCTACGATTTACGAACCGGGGTAACACAGATACGCAGTATTTT.

This clonotype was seen a few times. The genes are TRBV2 and TRBJ1-1; D is ambiguous. V shed 7 bases and J shed 3 bases, with 12 bases lying between them. Germline CDR1 and CDR2: SNHLY and FYNNEI. The CDR3 contains 13 residues. The CDR3 region has the DNA TGTGCCAGCAAAGATAGGGTTGACACTGAAGCTTTCTTT. Protein sequence: CASKDRVDTEAFF.

The chain couples TRBV10-2 to TRBJ2-7; D is undetermined. Trimming cost V 3 bases and J 0 bases, with 12 bases left between them. The CDR3 contains 15 residues. CDR1 and CDR2 from the germline V gene are WSHSY and SAAADI. CDR3 amino acids: CASSDGSGSSYEQYF. In nucleotides, the CDR3 is TGCGCCAGCAGTGACGGTTCAGGATCCTCCTACGAGCAGTACTTC.

The rearrangement uses TRBV6-5 and TRBJ2-2; D not resolved. Germline V gene data show CDR1 as MNHEY and CDR2 as SVGAGI. Trimming took off 8 bases at V and 1 base at J, with 8 bases between the two ends. The CDR3 loop spans 13 amino acids. The CDR3 sequence is CASERKNTGELFF. Here the CDR3 DNA reads TGTGCCAGCGAGAGGAAGAACACCGGGGAGCTGTTTTTT.